This TCR beta chain was recovered during a study of blood T cell repertoires in COVID-19 (dated by TCRdb to about 2020). Regarding the complete study: Collaborator samples came from the United States, Italy and Spain and covered acute and convalescent phases of COVID-19. The material from the prospective study consisted of cDNA or gDNA derived from T cells, B-cell-depleted T cells, or PBMCs. Deeply sampled blood TCRbeta repertoires from subjects exposed to, actively infected with, or recovered from COVID-19 were included in the dataset. The repertoires were released in a freely available public database meant as a resource for research on the immune response to SARS-CoV-2. Samples were obtained from the ongoing ImmuneRACE study (first 160 participants) and from 1,254 subjects provided by 6 global collaborators. The sample metadata nearly always contained a de-identified subject ID, COVID-19 status, age in years and sex. Where available, HLA class I and class II types were obtained from metadata supplied by the sample provider rather than from assay-based typing. The study at large found these results: How much clinical and demographic metadata was included differed by source and by participant, and the metadata was provided uncurated.

In the prospective study, participants were roughly 18 to 100 years old, resided in under 30 geographic areas of the United States, and were enrolled through a virtual design. To assign participants to cohorts, the prospective study relied on clinical history that participants themselves reported in a screening survey and a study questionnaire. In the prospective study, whole blood, serum and a nasopharyngeal or oropharyngeal swab were collected from each participant by mobile phlebotomists. Over an approximately 2-month period, participants in the prospective study had the option of providing additional blood draws and questionnaires. Blood samples from the prospective study were shipped frozen or at room temperature prior to DNA extraction. TCRbeta CDR3 regions were amplified from genomic DNA by means of the immunoSEQ Assay, a bias-controlled multiplex PCR. On the study's bioinformatics: The number of nucleated cells in each sample was estimated from the amplification of reference gene primers within the assay. To quantify the absolute abundance of each unique TCRbeta CDR3 rearrangement, sequence reads were collapsed and filtered. For each sample, productive Simpson clonality was calculated as the square root of Simpson's diversity index over productive rearrangements. As stored in TCRdb, this immuneACCESS dataset retains in-frame rearrangements with V and J assigned. A fraction of the clones does not appear; measured against another copy, unresolved V genes explain less than half of the discrepancy, and the remainder lacks a known reason. From that table come the V and J calls and clone size; the DNA was used to work out D and trimming. This sample holds about 230,000 clones; over 85% were observed only once. Clones ranked in the top ten supply roughly 4% of the sample.

Turning to this clone: Its antigen specificity is not known. Base qualities are not at hand, and no much larger clone is one base apart.

The material sequenced was PBMCs or T cells enriched from blood (not recorded which). The sequence came from a woman younger than 45 with acute COVID-19.

The CDR3 protein sequence reads: CASSQDRIQGVGNTIYF. Read as DNA, the sequence is TGCGCCAGCAGCCAAGATCGAATTCAGGGGGTCGGAAACACCATATATTTT. Recombination joined TRBV4-1 with TRBJ1-3; 7 central bases correspond to TRBD1. Trimming leaves V shorter by 0 bases and J shorter by 4 bases, with the junction holding 9 bases beyond the gene matches. CDR1 and CDR2 were assigned from the germline V gene as MGHRA and YSYEKL. From cysteine to phenylalanine, the CDR3 is 17 amino acids long. The read is trimmed to its CDR3 DNA, 51 bases read in frame from base 1.